This TCR beta chain was observed in a study of blood T cell repertoires in COVID-19. J lost 3 bases, V lost 2 bases, and 3 bases had no gene match. The CDR3 contains 14 residues. Germline V lookup: CDR1 MNHEY, CDR2 SVGAGI. Only in-frame clones appear in the TCRdb table, and some are missing; sequencing was by immunoSEQ multiplex PCR. Among fewer than 300,000 clones listed, more than 70% were seen once. The sample was peripheral blood. The receptor's source is a woman aged 18-29 years with acute or convalescent COVID-19. This sequence joins TRBV6-5 and TRBJ2-5; TRBD2 agrees at 7 bases. The CDR3 reads CASSYASGEETQYF. CDR3 sequence (DNA): TGTGCCAGCAGTTACGCTAGCGGTGAAGAGACCCAGTACTTC.